This T cell receptor (beta chain) was identified during a study of blood T cell repertoires in COVID-19. Background on the study: The United States, Italy and Spain supplied acute and convalescent COVID-19 samples.

The CDR3 runs 14 residues. Trimming left V 3 bases short and J 7 bases short, with 10 bases between. The germline gives CDR1 KGHSH, CDR2 LQKENI. Libraries were prepared by immunoSEQ multiplex PCR; TCRdb keeps only in-frame clonotypes and omits some of them. This sample has 120,000 or so clones, with 87% found just once. The receptor's source is a woman between 50 and 59 years old with acute or convalescent COVID-19. The sequenced material came from peripheral blood. The chain uses TRBV18 and TRBJ1-6; D not resolved. CDR3 in DNA: TGTGCCAGCTCACCTCCACCCGCGAATTCACCCCTCCACTTT. This sequence encodes CASSPPPANSPLHF.